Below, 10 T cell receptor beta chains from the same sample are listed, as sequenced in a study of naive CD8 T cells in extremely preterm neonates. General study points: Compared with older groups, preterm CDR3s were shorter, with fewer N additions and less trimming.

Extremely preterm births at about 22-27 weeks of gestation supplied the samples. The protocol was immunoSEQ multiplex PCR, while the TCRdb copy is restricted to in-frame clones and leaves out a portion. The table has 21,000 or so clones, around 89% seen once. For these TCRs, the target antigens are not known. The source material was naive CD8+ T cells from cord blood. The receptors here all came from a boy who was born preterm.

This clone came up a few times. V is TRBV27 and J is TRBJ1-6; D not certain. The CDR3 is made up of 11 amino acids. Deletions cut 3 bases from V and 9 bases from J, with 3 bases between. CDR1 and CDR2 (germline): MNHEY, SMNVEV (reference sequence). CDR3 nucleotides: TGTGCCAGCAGTTTCGGTTCACCCCTCCACTTT. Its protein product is CASSFGSPLHF.

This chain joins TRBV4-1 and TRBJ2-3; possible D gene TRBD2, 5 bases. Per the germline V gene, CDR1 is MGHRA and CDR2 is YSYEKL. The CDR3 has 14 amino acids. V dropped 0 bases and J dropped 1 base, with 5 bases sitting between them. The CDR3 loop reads CASSQEAGTDTQYF. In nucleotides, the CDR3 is TGCGCCAGCAGCCAAGAAGCGGGCACAGATACGCAGTATTTT.

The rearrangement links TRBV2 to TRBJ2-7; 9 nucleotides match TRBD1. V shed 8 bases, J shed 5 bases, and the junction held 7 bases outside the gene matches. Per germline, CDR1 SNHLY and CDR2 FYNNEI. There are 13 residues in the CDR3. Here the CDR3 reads CASRGQGYHEQYF. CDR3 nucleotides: TGTGCCAGCCGAGGACAGGGGTACCACGAGCAGTACTTC.

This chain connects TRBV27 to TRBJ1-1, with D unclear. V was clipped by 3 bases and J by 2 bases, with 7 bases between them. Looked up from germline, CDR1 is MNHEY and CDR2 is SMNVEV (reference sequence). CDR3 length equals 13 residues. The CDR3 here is CASSFGFNTEAFF. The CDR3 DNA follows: TGTGCCAGCAGTTTTGGCTTTAACACTGAAGCTTTCTTT.

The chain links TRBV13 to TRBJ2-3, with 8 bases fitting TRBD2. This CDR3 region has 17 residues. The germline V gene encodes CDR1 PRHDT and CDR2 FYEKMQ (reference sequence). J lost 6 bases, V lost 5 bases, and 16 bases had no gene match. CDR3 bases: TGTGCCAGCAGCATTTCGAGTAGCGGGGCCTCGGGGGATACGCAGTATTTT. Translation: CASSISSSGASGDTQYF.

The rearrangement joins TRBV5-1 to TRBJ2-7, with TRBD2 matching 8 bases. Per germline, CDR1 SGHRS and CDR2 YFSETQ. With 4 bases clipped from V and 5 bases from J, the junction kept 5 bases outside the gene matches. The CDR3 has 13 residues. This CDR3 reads CASSERGPHEQYF. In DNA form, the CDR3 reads TGCGCCAGCAGCGAGCGGGGGCCCCACGAGCAGTACTTC.

This CDR3 reads CASSHILAGSTDTQYF. The CDR3 DNA reads as TGTGCCAGCAGCCACATACTAGCGGGTAGCACAGATACGCAGTATTTT. The chain joins TRBV4-2 to TRBJ2-3; 9 nucleotides align to TRBD2. Looked up from germline, CDR1 is LGHNA and CDR2 is YNFKEQ. The V and J ends lost 3 bases and 0 bases, in that order; junction bases with no gene match: 4. CDR3 size: 16 residues.

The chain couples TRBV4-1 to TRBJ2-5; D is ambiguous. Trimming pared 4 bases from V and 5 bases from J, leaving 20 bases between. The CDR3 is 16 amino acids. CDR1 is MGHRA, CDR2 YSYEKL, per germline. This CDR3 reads CASSLSPAAKQETQYF. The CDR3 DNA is TGCGCCAGCAGCCTTTCCCCGGCCGCAAAGCAGGAGACCCAGTACTTC.

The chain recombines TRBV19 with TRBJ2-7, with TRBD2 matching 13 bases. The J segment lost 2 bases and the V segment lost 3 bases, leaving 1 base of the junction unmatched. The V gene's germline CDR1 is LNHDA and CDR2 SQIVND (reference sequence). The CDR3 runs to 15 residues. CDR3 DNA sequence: TGTGCCAGTAGTATGGGGACTAGCGGGGCCTACGAGCAGTACTTC. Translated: CASSMGTSGAYEQYF. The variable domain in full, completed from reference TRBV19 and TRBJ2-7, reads DGGITQSPKYLFRKEGQNVTLSCEQNLNHDAMYWYRQDPGQGLRLIYYSQIVNDFQKGDIAEGYSVSREKKESFPLTVTSAQKNPTAFYLCASSMGTSGAYEQYFGPGTRLTVT.

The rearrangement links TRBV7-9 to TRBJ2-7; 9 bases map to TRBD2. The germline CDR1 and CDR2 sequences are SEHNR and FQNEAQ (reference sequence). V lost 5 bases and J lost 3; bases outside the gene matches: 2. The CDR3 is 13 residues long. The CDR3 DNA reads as TGTGCCAGCAGCGTTAGCGGGGGCTACGAGCAGTACTTC. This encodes CASSVSGGYEQYF.